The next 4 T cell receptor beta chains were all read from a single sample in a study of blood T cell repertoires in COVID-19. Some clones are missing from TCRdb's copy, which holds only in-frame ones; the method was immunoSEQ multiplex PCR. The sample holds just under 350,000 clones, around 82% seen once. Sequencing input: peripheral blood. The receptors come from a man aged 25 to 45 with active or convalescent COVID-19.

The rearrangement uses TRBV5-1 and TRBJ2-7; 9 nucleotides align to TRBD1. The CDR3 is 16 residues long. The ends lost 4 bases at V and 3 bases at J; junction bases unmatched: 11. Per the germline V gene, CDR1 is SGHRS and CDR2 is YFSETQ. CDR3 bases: TGCGCCAGCAGCAACGGACAGGGGCGCTTGCTCTACGAGCAGTACTTC. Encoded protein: CASSNGQGRLLYEQYF.

As DNA, the CDR3 is TGTGCCAGTAGTATGGGCCCTTACGAGCAGTACTTC. The encoded protein is CASSMGPYEQYF. The chain is built from TRBV19 and TRBJ2-7; D ambiguous. The V and J ends lost 3 bases and 4 bases respectively, with 7 bases between them. The CDR3 covers 12 residues. From germline, CDR1 is LNHDA and CDR2 SQIVND (reference sequence). Together with reference TRBV19 and TRBJ2-7, the CDR3 gives the full variable domain: DGGITQSPKYLFRKEGQNVTLSCEQNLNHDAMYWYRQDPGQGLRLIYYSQIVNDFQKGDIAEGYSVSREKKESFPLTVTSAQKNPTAFYLCASSMGPYEQYFGPGTRLTVT.

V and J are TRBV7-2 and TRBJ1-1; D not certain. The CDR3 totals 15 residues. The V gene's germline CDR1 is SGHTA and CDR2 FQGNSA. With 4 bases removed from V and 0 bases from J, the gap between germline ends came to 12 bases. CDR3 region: CASSSGSRMNTEAFF. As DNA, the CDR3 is TGTGCCAGCAGCTCGGGATCCCGTATGAACACTGAAGCTTTCTTT.

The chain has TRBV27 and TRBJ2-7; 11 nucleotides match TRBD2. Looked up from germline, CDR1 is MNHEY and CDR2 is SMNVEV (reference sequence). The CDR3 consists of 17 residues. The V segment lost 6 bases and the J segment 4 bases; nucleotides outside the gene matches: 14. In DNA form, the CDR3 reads TGTGCCAGCAGCCCCGCGAGTCCTAGCGGGAGGAGGTACGAGCAGTACTTC. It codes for CASSPASPSGRRYEQYF.